What follows describes a single TCR beta chain. The data are from a study of T cell repertoires in aging, cancer and after chemotherapy. TRB rearrangements spanning V, D and J were amplified using mixed TRB-A/B primers. Each CDR3 protein is one row after TCRdb ran MiXCR on the multiplex PCR reads. The sample carries approximately 6,400 distinct CDR3 sequences, over 30% recorded once. Trimming left V 3 bases short and J 7 bases short, with 12 bases between. Germline loops: CDR1 KGHSH, CDR2 LQKENI. This CDR3 has 13 amino acids. Peripheral blood genomic DNA, not sorted cells or RNA, was the template. The chain links TRBV18 to TRBJ1-2; D not certain. Material for sequencing was blood. The receptor was isolated from a human donor in good health. The DNA for the CDR3 is TGTGCCAGCTCACCCATCCAACAGATTGGCTACACCTTC. Translating gives CASSPIQQIGYTF. The full variable domain, completed using reference TRBV18 and TRBJ1-2, is NAGVMQNPRHLVRRRGQEARLRCSPMKGHSHVYWYRQLPEEGLKFMVYLQKENIIDESGMPKERFSAEFPKEGPSILRIQQVVRGDSAAYFCASSPIQQIGYTFGSGTRLTVV.